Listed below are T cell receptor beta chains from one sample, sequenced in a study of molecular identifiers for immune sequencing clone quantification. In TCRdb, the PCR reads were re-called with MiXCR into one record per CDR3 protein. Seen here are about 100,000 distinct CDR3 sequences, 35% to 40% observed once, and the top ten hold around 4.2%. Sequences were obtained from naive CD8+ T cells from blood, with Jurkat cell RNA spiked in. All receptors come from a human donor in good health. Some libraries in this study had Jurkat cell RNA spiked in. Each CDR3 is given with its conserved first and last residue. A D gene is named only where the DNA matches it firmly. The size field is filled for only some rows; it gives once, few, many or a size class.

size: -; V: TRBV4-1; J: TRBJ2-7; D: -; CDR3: CASSQAPAGQGSEQYF; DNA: TGCGCCAGCAGCCAAGCGCCCGCAGGGCAGGGCAGTGAGCAGTACTTC
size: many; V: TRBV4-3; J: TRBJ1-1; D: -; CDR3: CASSQDRGIEAFF; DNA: TGCGCCAGCAGCCAAGATCGGGGAATTGAAGCTTTCTTT
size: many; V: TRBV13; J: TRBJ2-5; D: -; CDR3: CASSSGLLQETQYF; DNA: TGTGCCAGCAGCTCAGGACTCTTACAAGAGACCCAGTACTTC
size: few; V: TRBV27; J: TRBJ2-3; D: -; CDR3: CASSRFAGLSTDTQYF; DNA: TGTGCCAGCAGTAGGTTTGCGGGACTCAGCACAGATACGCAGTATTTT
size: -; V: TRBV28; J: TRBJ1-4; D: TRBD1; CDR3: CASSLGQIATNEKLFF; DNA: TGTGCCAGCAGTTTGGGACAGATTGCAACTAATGAAAAACTGTTTTTT
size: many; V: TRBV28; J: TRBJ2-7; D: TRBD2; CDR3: CASRGGLAGFYEQYF; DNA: TGTGCCAGCAGAGGGGGGCTAGCGGGATTCTACGAGCAGTACTTC
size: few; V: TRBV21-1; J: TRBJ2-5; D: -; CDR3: CATRPPGTSGPQETQYF; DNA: TGTGCCACCAGGCCTCCCGGGACTAGCGGGCCACAAGAGACCCAGTACTTC
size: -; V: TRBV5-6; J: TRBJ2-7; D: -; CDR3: CASSLGWSYEQYF; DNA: TGTGCCAGCAGCTTGGGCTGGTCCTACGAGCAGTACTTC
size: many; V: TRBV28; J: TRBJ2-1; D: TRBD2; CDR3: CASSLPPLGLGLATYNEQFF; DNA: TGTGCCAGCTCTTTACCTCCCCTGGGCCTCGGACTAGCAACCTACAATGAGCAGTTCTTC
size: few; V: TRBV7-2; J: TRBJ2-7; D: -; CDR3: CASSIGLLRYEQYF; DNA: TGTGCCAGCAGCATCGGACTCCTCCGATACGAGCAGTACTTC
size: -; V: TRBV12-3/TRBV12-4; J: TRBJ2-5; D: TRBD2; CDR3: CASRTTAGVFQETQYF; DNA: TGTGCCAGCAGGACGACAGCGGGGGTTTTCCAAGAGACCCAGTACTTC
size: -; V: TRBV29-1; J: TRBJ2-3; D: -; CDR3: CNVLGTSTDTQYF; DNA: TGCAACGTACTAGGGACGAGCACAGATACGCAGTATTTT
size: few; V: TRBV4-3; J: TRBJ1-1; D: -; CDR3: CASSQVGFPEAFF; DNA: TGCGCCAGCAGCCAAGTCGGGTTCCCTGAAGCTTTCTTT
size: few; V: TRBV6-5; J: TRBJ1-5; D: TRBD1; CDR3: CASSPTGTADQPQHF; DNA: TGTGCCAGCAGCCCGACCGGGACAGCAGATCAGCCCCAGCATTTT
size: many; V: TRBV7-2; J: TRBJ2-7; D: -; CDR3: CASSPAGSSYEQYF; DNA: TGTGCCAGCAGCCCCGCCGGGAGCTCCTACGAGCAGTACTTC
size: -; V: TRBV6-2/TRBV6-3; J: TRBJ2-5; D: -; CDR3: CASCYTTVEPQYF; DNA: TGTGCCAGCTGTTACACGACGGTGGAACCCCAGTACTTC
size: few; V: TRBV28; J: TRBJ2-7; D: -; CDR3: CASSRIIHPNEQYF; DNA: TGTGCCAGCAGCCGTATAATCCACCCCAACGAGCAGTACTTC
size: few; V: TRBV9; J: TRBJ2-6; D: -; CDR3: CASSYGGTGANVLTF; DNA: TGTGCCAGCAGCTATGGGGGAACCGGGGCCAACGTCCTGACTTTC
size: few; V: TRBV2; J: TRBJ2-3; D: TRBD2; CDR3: CASSWGVAGVGSTDTQYF; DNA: TGTGCCAGCAGTTGGGGGGTAGCGGGAGTGGGAAGCACAGATACGCAGTATTTT
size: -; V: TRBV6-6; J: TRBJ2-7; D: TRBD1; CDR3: CASSYPLISDRAPYEQYF; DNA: TGTGCCAGCAGTTACCCCCTGATCTCAGACAGGGCCCCCTACGAGCAGTACTTC
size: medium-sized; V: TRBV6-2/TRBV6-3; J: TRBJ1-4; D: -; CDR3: CASRDATNEKLFF; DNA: TGTGCCAGCAGAGACGCAACTAATGAAAAACTGTTTTTT
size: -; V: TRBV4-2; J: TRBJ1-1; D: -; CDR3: CASSPKPGPPMNTEAFF; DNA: TGTGCCAGCAGCCCAAAACCGGGGCCGCCTATGAACACTGAAGCTTTCTTT
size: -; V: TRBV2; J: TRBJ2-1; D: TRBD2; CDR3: CASREGTSGSHEQFF; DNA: TGTGCCAGCAGAGAAGGGACTAGCGGGAGCCATGAGCAGTTCTTC
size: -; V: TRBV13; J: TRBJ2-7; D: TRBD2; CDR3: CASSLGLADEQYF; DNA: TGTGCCAGCAGCTTGGGACTAGCGGACGAGCAGTACTTC
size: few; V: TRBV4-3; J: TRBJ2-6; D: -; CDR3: CASSQIEVGANVLTF; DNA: TGCGCCAGCAGCCAAATCGAGGTTGGGGCCAACGTCCTGACTTTC
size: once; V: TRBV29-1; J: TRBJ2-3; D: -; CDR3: CSVEGANTGEQYF; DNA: TGCAGCGTTGAAGGCGCGAACACCGGGGAGCAGTATTTT
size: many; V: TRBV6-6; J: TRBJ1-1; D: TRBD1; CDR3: CASSDRGFEGEAFF; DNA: TGTGCCAGCAGCGACAGGGGATTTGAAGGGGAAGCTTTCTTT
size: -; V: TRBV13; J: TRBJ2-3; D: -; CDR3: CASSQRDSGTDTQYF; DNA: TGTGCCAGCAGCCAAAGGGACTCTGGCACAGATACGCAGTATTTT
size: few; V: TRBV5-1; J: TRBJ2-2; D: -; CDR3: CASSSGPRSGELFF; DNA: TGCGCCAGCAGCTCAGGCCCACGGTCCGGGGAGCTGTTTTTT
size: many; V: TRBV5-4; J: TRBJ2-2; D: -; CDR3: CASSLVAGNTGELFF; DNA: TGTGCCAGCAGCTTGGTGGCAGGGAACACCGGGGAGCTGTTTTTT
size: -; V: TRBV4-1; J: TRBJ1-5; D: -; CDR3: CASRAGGNQPQRF; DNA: TGCGCCAGCAGGGCGGGAGGGAATCAGCCCCAGCGTTTT
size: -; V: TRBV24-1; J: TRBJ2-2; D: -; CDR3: CATRALRDRANTGELFF; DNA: TGTGCCACCAGAGCCCTGAGAGACAGAGCGAACACCGGGGAGCTGTTTTTT
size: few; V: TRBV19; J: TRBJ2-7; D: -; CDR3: CASSMGGSATYEQYF; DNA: TGTGCCAGTAGTATGGGAGGCTCAGCGACCTACGAGCAGTACTTC
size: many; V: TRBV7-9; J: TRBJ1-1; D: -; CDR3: CASSLLTEAFF; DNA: TGTGCCAGCAGCTTACTGACTGAAGCTTTCTTT
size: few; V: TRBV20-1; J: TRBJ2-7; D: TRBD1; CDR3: CSTGTGAFYEQYF; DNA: TGCAGTACCGGGACAGGGGCATTCTACGAGCAGTACTTC
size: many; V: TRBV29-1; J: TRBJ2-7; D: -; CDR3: CSVADSLTSYEQYF; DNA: TGCAGCGTTGCAGACAGCCTGACGTCCTACGAGCAGTACTTC
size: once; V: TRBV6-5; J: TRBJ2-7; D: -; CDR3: CASAYNYEQYF; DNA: TGTGCCAGCGCCTATAACTACGAGCAGTACTTC
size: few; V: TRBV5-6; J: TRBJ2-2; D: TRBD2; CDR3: CASSLSAGGPSTGELFF; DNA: TGTGCCAGCAGCCTATCAGCGGGAGGGCCCAGCACCGGGGAGCTGTTTTTT
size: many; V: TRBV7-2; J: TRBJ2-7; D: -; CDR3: CASSTGTLVYEQYF; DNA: TGTGCCAGCAGTACCGGGACGCTAGTCTACGAGCAGTACTTC
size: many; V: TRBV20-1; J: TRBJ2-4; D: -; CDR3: CSARDLAGAKNIQYF; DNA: TGCAGTGCTAGAGATCTTGCAGGAGCCAAAAACATTCAGTACTTC
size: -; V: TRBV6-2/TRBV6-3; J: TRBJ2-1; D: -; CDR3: CASSHPRGYNEQFF; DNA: TGTGCCAGCAGTCACCCCCGGGGTTACAATGAGCAGTTCTTC
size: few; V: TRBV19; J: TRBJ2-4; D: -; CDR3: CASSTYSGSGAKNIQYF; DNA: TGTGCCAGTAGTACCTATTCAGGCTCTGGGGCCAAAAACATTCAGTACTTC
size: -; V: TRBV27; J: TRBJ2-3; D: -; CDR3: CASSWAGTDTQYF; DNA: TGTGCCAGCAGTTGGGCAGGGACAGATACGCAGTATTTT
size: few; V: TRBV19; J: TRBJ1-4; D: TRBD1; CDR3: CATNAGTGAKEKLFF; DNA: TGTGCTACCAATGCCGGGACAGGGGCGAAGGAAAAACTGTTTTTT
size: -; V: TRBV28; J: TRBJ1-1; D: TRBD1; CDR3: CASRRDSLYTEAFF; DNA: TGTGCCAGCAGACGGGACAGTCTTTACACTGAAGCTTTCTTT
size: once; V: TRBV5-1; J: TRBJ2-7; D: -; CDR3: CASSWTSGLGYSYELYF; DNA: TGCGCCAGCAGCTGGACCTCCGGTCTGGGGTACTCCTACGAGCTGTACTTC
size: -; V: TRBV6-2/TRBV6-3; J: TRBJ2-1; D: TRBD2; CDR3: CASCPWRGLEASEQFF; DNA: TGTGCCAGCTGTCCCTGGAGGGGACTAGAAGCAAGTGAGCAGTTCTTC
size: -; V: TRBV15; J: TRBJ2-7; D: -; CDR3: CATSPGVPYEQYF; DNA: TGTGCCACCAGCCCAGGGGTCCCCTACGAGCAGTACTTC
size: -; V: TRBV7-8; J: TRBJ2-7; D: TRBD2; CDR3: CASSLEGLAITYEQYF; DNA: TGTGCCAGCAGCTTAGAGGGACTAGCGATTACCTACGAGCAGTACTTC
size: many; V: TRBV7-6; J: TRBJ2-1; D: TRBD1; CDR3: CASSSSPDRVPRQFF; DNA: TGTGCCAGCAGCTCCTCGCCGGACAGGGTCCCTCGGCAGTTCTTC
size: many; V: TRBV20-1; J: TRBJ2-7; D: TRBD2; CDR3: CSASSGSSYEQYF; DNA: TGCAGTGCTAGTAGCGGGAGCTCCTACGAGCAGTACTTC
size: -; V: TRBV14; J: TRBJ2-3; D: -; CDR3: CASSQIADSSTDTQYF; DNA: TGTGCCAGCAGCCAGATAGCGGACTCTAGCACAGATACGCAGTACTTT
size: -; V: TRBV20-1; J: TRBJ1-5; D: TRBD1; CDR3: CSAPRTGGAYSNQPQHF; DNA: TGCAGTGCCCCTCGGACAGGGGGGGCATATAGCAATCAGCCCCAGCATTTT